This T cell receptor (beta chain) was identified during a study of blood T cell repertoires in COVID-19. Study information: Samples representing acute and convalescent COVID-19 were sourced from the United States, Italy and Spain. In each case, the material was cDNA or gDNA derived from T cells, B-cell-depleted T cells, or PBMCs.

As handled by the study authors: Amplified reference gene primers provided the basis for estimating nucleated cell counts. TCRdb's copy holds only in-frame clones and misses some; the assay was immunoSEQ multiplex PCR. V and J calls and clone size are those listed in that table; D and trimming were worked out from the DNA. This sample yields 270,000 or so clones, of which over 75% are seen a single time; around 7.8% belongs to the top ten. The sample was peripheral blood. This receptor was taken from a human donor in a cohort sampled during active COVID-19.

The CDR3 here is CASSPLLGGEETQYF. The CDR3 nucleotides are TGTGCCAGCTCACCCCTCCTAGGGGGCGAAGAGACCCAGTACTTC. The chain combines TRBV18 with TRBJ2-5, with 7 bases identical to TRBD1. The CDR3 covers 15 residues. Per the germline V gene, CDR1 is KGHSH and CDR2 is LQKENI. Trimming cost V 3 bases and J 3 bases; bases outside gene matches: 7.